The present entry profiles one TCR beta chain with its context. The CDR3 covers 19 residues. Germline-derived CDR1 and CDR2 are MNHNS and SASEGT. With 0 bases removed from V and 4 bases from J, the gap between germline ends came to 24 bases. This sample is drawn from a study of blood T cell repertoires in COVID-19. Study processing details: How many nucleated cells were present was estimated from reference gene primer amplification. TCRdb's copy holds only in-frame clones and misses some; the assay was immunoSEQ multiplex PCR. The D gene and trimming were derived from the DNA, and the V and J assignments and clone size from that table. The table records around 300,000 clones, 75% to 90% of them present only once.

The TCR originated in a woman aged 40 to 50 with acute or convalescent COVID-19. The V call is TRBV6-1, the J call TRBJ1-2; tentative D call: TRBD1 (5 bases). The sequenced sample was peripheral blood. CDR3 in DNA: TGTGCCAGCAGTGAAGCGCCCCCACACGGAGGGGCACTCATCTATGGCTACACCTTC. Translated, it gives CASSEAPPHGGALIYGYTF.